The source of this T cell receptor (beta chain) is a study of PD-1 blockade in mismatch repair-deficient tumors. Study in general: Enrolled about 2013-2017, patients had progressing, pretreated mismatch repair-deficient cancers of approximately 13 types.

TCRdb's table, derived via immunoSEQ multiplex PCR, lists solely in-frame clones and lacks some. The sample consists of approximately 100,000 clones, about four fifths of them appearing once. Regarding this clone: Antigen unknown.

Mismatch repair deficiency was confirmed in all patients, by PCR or immunohistochemistry. The TCR-sequenced patients were a few responders to pembrolizumab. Study-wide results and caveats: Rapid post-treatment expansion, then contraction, generally preceding radiologic response, marked tumor-resident clones.

This CDR3 has 18 residues. Germline CDR1 and CDR2: SNHLY and FYNNEI. Trimming cost V 1 base and J 0 bases, with 15 bases left between them. The chain couples TRBV2 to TRBJ2-2, with D possibly being TRBD1 or TRBD2 (5 bases each). The receptor comes from an adult with mismatch repair-deficient cancer. Here the sequenced sample was peripheral blood, taken 36 weeks after starting pembrolizumab. The CDR3 reads CASSEEWDVGSNTGELFF. In DNA form, the CDR3 reads TGTGCCAGCAGTGAAGAGTGGGACGTCGGATCGAACACCGGGGAGCTGTTTTTT.